This TCR beta chain was found in a study of Ad26.COV2.S vaccination and SARS-CoV-2 variants. Study findings and constraints: With respect to non-spike TCR breadth, vaccine and placebo recipients were similar.

Trimming removed 7 bases from V and 5 bases from J, with 20 bases in between. The CDR3 is 16 amino acids. From germline, CDR1 is SEHNR and CDR2 FQNEAQ (reference sequence). About this clone itself: What it binds is not known.

The treatment was: roughly 19 received Ad26.COV2.S at low or high dose, single or two shots; a few received placebo; per-sample allocation not given. Sampling happened 63 days after the first vaccine or placebo injection. The study used a vaccine consisting of an Ad26 vector that expressed Wuhan-strain SARS-CoV-2 spike. Measured with immunoSEQ multiplex PCR; TCRdb has only the in-frame clones, and not every one. The data contain over 400,000 clones, 90% of them singletons. The chain combines TRBV7-9 with TRBJ2-2, with D tentatively TRBD2 (7 bases). The sequence was collected from a person aged 18 to 59 who received the Ad26.COV2.S COVID-19 vaccine or a placebo. Source: peripheral blood, taken in a trial of Ad26.COV2.S vaccine versus placebo. CDR3 region: CASILQGIGGTGELFF. In DNA form, the CDR3 reads TGTGCCAGCATTCTTCAGGGGATCGGGGGGACCGGGGAGCTGTTTTTT.